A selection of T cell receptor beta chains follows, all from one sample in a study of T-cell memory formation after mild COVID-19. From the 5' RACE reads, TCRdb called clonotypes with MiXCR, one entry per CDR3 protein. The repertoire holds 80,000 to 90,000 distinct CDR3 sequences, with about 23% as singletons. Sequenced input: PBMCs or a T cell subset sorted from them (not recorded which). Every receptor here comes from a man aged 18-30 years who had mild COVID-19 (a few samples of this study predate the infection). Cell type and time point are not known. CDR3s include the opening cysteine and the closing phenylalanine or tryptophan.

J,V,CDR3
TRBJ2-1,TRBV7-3,CASSSSGGSSYNEQFF
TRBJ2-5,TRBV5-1,CASSLATGGETQYF
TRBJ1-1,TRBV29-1,CSVDPRDSLNTEAFF
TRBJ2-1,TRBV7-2,CASTLRGGTYNEQFF
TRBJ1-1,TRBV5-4,CASSLGAQGMNTEAFF
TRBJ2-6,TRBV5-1,CASSFRGANVLTF
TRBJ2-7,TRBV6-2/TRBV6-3,CASLRGYEQYF
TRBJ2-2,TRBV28,CASRPTLPPGELFF
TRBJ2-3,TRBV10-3,CATLSEGGTLSTDTQYF
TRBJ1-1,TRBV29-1,CSVVLVDAFF
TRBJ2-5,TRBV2,CASDSVATAETQYF
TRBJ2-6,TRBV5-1,CASSNSLSGANVLTF
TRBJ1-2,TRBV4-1,CASSQSDRLGGYTF
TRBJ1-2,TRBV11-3,CASSFSGGNGYTF
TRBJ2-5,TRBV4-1,CASSRKETSGEATQYF
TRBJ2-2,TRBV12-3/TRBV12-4,CASSTDTGELFF
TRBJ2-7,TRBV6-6,CASSNRDSPYEQYF
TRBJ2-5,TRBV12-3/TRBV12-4,CASSPTRGAGGQETQYF
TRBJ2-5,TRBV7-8,CASSWGFGRRETQYF
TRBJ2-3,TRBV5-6,CASSLAGPDTQYF
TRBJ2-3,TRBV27,CASSLSPAGTDTQYF
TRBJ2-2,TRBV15,CATSRLQGANGELFF
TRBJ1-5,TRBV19,CASRWGDQPQHF
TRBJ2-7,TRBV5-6,CASGQGFDEQYF
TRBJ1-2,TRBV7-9,CASSLGGQPQHGYTF
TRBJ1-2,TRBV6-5,CASSFGQGVGYGYTF
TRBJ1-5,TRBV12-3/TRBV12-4,CASSLDVSNQPQHF
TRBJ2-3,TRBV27,CASTKGTYTDTQYF
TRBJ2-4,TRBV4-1,CASSRRGGSSKNIQYF
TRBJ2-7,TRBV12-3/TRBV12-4,CASSSTGGLNEQYF
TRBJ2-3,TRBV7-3,CASSQTVSLAGDFTDTQYF
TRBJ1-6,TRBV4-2,CASSQWQGIESPLHF
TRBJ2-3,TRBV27,CASSRAPTDTQYF
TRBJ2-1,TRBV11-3,CASSLGSVYNEQFF
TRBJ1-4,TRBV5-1,CASSLVGNEKLIF
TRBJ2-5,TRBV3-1,CASSQDIGEGETQYF
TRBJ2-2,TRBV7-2,CASSLVGRGYTGELFF
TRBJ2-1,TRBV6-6,CASSTNNEQFF
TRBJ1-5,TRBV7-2,CASSLGEGRAWPQHF
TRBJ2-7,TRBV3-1,CASSQDFLASRSYEQYF
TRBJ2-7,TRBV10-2,CASMPTALEQYF
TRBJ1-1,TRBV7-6,CASSATENTEAFF
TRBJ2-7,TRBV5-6,CASSLPTGAYEQYF
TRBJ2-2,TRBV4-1,CASSSPAGRELFF
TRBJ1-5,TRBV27,CASSLERVRSGQPQHF
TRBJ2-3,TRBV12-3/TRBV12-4,CASSFVASADTQYF
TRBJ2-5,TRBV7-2,CASSLAPSGTSQETQYF
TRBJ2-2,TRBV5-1,CASLGDTGELFF
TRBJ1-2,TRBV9,CASSGGTGSGYGYTF
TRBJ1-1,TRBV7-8,CASSPHRLQGNTEAFF
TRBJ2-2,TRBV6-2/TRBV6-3,CASSYSRTGGPGELFF
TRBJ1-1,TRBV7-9,CASRDGRQNTEAFF
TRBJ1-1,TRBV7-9,CASRTTGGGFLNTEAFF
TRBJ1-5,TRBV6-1,CASSRPQHF
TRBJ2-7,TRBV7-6,CASSLNRLDYEQYF
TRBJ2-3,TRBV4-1,CASSQSGTSGTDTQYF
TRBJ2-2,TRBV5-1,CASSLSASEDTGELFF
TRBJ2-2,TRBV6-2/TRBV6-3,CASRGPWQGRFTGELFF
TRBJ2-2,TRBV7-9,CARGLNTGELFF
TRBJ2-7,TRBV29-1,CSVRRGGRDEQYF